This TCR beta chain was documented in a study of control samples from healthy donors and cancer patients. Here immunoSEQ multiplex PCR was the method, and the copy in TCRdb shows in-frame clones only, minus some. The sample has about 53,000 clones, roughly 87% seen once. Germline loops: CDR1 MDHEN, CDR2 SYDVKM. The CDR3 extends over 12 amino acids. The V end lost 6 bases, the J end lost 9 bases, and 12 bases lay between the germline ends. Sequenced sample: PBMCs. The TCR originated in a man between 60 and 75 years old with head and neck cancer. This rearrangement joins TRBV28 to TRBJ2-1; D possibly corresponds to TRBD2 (6 bases). CDR3 nucleotide sequence: TGTGCCAGCAGGGAGGGGTTCAGTGAGCAGTTCTTC. Translating gives CASREGFSEQFF.